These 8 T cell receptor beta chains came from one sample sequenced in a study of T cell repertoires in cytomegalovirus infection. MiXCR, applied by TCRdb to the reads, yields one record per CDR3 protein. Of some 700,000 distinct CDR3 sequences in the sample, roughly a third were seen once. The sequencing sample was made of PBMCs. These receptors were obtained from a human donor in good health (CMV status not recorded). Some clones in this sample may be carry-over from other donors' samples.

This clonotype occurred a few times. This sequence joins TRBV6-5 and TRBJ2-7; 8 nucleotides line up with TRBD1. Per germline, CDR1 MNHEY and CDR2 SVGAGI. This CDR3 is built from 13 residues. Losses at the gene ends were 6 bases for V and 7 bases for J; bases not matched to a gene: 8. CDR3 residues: CASRPQGAGEQYF. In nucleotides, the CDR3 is TGTGCCAGCAGACCCCAGGGGGCTGGGGAGCAGTACTTC.

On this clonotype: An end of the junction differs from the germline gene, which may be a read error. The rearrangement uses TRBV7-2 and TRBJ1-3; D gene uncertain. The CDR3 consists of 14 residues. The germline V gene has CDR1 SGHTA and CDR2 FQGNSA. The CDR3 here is CAISLVPGGNTIYF. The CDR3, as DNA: TGTGCCATCAGCTTAGTTCCCGGCGGAAACACCATATATTTT.

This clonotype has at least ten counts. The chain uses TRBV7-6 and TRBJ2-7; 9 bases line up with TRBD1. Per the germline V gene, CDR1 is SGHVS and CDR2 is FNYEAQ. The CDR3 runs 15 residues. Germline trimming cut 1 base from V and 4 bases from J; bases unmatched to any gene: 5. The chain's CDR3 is CASSLGTGGGYEQYF. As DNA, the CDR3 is TGTGCCAGCAGCTTAGGAACAGGGGGCGGGTACGAGCAGTACTTC. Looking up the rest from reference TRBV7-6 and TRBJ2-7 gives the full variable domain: GAGVSQSPRYKVTKRGQDVALRCDPISGHVSLYWYRQALGQGPEFLTYFNYEAQQDKSGLPNDRFSAERPEGSISTLTIQRTEQRDSAMYRCASSLGTGGGYEQYFGPGTRLTVT.

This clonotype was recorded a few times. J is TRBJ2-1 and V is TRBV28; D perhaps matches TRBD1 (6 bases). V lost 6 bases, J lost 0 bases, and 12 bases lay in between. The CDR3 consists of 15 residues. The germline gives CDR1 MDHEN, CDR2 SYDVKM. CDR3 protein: CASSGSGASYNEQFF. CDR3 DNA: TGTGCCAGCAGCGGATCAGGGGCCTCCTACAATGAGCAGTTCTTC.

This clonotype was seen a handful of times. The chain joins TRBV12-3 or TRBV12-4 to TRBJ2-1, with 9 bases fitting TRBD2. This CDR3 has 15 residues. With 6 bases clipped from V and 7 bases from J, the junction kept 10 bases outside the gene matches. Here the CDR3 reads CASRQGLAIGNEQFF. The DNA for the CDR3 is TGTGCCAGCAGGCAGGGACTAGCTATTGGAAATGAGCAGTTCTTC.

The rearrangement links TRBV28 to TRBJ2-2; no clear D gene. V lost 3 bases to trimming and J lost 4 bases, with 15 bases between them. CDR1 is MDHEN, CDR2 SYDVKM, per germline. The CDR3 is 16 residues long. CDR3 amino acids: CASSLRSLPVTGELFF. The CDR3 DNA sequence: TGTGCCAGCAGTTTGCGGAGCTTACCGGTCACCGGGGAGCTGTTTTTT.

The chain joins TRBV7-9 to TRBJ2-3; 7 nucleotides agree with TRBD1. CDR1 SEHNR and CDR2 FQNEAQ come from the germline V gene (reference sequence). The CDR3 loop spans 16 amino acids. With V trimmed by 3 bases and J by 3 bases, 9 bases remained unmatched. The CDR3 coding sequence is TGTGCCAGCAGCTTGGGACAGTCCTGGGGAACAGATACGCAGTATTTT. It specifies CASSLGQSWGTDTQYF.

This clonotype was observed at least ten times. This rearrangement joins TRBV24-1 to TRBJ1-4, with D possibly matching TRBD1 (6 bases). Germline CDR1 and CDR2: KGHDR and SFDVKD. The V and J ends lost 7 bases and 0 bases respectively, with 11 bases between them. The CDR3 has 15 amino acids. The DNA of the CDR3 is TGTGCCACCAGCGCGGGACAAACAACTAATGAAAAACTGTTTTTT. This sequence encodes CATSAGQTTNEKLFF.